The 11 T cell receptor beta chains given below trace back to one sample, sequenced in a study of T cell responses to AZD1222 COVID-19 vaccine. The protocol was immunoSEQ multiplex PCR, while the TCRdb copy is restricted to in-frame clones and leaves out a portion. The profile shows tens of thousands of clones, over 80% of them singletons. The sample consisted of peripheral blood, taken on day 0 of AZD1222 vaccination. The receptors come from an adult in good health.

The rearrangement uses TRBV3-1 (or the pseudogene TRBV3-2) and TRBJ1-6; the match to TRBD1 covers 8 bases. With 5 bases clipped from V and 10 bases from J, the junction kept 10 bases outside the gene matches. The CDR3 has 15 residues. Germline CDR1 reads LGHDT; CDR2 reads YNNKEL (reference sequence). The CDR3 spells CASSEVRGRNSPLHF. The CDR3, as DNA: TGTGCCAGCAGCGAAGTCAGGGGGCGAAACTCACCCCTCCACTTT.

V and J are TRBV5-1 and TRBJ1-6; unclear D gene. CDR3 length equals 12 residues. The germline V and J ends were trimmed by 0 bases and 10 bases, with 5 bases remaining between them. Germline V gives CDR1 SGHRS, CDR2 YFSETQ. Here the CDR3 DNA reads TGCGCCAGCAGCTTGGCGGACTCACCCCTCCACTTT. Protein product: CASSLADSPLHF.

This clone occurred a few times. V gene TRBV2 combines with J gene TRBJ1-5; 10 nucleotides align to TRBD1. This CDR3 spans 15 amino acids. V was clipped by 8 bases and J by 7 bases; unmatched bases: 11. From germline, CDR1 is SNHLY and CDR2 FYNNEI. CDR3 sequence (DNA): TGTGCCAGCGGGGAACTCGGGGACAGGGGCCAGCCCCAGCATTTT. Protein sequence: CASGELGDRGQPQHF.

The rearrangement joins TRBV7-6 to TRBJ1-2; TRBD1 matches at 7 bases. The V gene end was trimmed by 11 bases and the J gene end by 7 bases; junction bases not matched to a gene: 13. CDR3 length equals 13 residues. The germline V gene encodes CDR1 SGHVS and CDR2 FNYEAQ. The CDR3 spells CAVDTDRAGGYTF. In DNA form, the CDR3 reads TGTGCCGTTGATACCGACAGGGCGGGTGGCTACACCTTC.

This clone was recorded once. The J gene is TRBJ1-2, the V gene TRBV7-3; unclear D gene. CDR3 length: 15 residues. Trimming removed 6 bases at V and 8 bases at J, with 22 bases between. Germline V CDR1 and CDR2: SGHTA, FQGTGA. This chain's CDR3 is CASSANLQPYSGYTF. CDR3 nucleotides: TGTGCCAGCAGTGCTAATTTGCAGCCCTATAGCGGCTACACCTTC.

V is TRBV7-9 and J is TRBJ1-2; 7 bases are shared with TRBD1. Germline CDR1 and CDR2: SEHNR and FQNEAQ (reference sequence). Trimming at V came to 7 bases and at J to 5 bases, leaving 10 bases not matched to a gene. The CDR3 totals 14 residues. The CDR3 here is CASTQAAGGYGYTF. CDR3 nucleotide sequence: TGTGCCAGCACGCAGGCAGCAGGGGGGTATGGCTACACCTTC.

The chain has TRBV19 and TRBJ1-1; D is undetermined. The germline V gene encodes CDR1 LNHDA and CDR2 SQIVND (reference sequence). This CDR3 contains 15 residues. Trimming cost V 3 bases and J 0 bases, with 11 bases left between them. The CDR3 sequence: CASSILFTLNTEAFF. CDR3 coding DNA: TGTGCCAGTAGTATCCTGTTTACGCTGAACACTGAAGCTTTCTTT. The full variable domain, completed using reference TRBV19 and TRBJ1-1, is DGGITQSPKYLFRKEGQNVTLSCEQNLNHDAMYWYRQDPGQGLRLIYYSQIVNDFQKGDIAEGYSVSREKKESFPLTVTSAQKNPTAFYLCASSILFTLNTEAFFGQGTRLTVV.

J is TRBJ2-3 and V is TRBV5-4; a possible D gene is TRBD2 (6 bases). The CDR3 totals 13 residues. Germline V gives CDR1 SGHNT, CDR2 YYREEE (reference sequence). V was cut by 5 bases and J by 5 bases, with 12 bases left in between. CDR3 in amino acids: CASRTRGIDTQYF. For the CDR3, the DNA is TGTGCCAGCAGGACCCGGGGGATAGATACGCAGTATTTT. The variable domain in full, completed from reference TRBV5-4 and TRBJ2-3, reads ETGVTQSPTHLIKTRGQQVTLRCSSQSGHNTVSWYQQALGQGPQFIFQYYREEENGRGNFPPRFSGLQFPNYSSELNVNALELDDSALYLCASRTRGIDTQYFGPGTRLTVL.

The chain recombines TRBV19 with TRBJ2-2; possibly TRBD1 for D (5 bases). The CDR3 consists of 14 residues. Germline-derived CDR1 and CDR2 are LNHDA and SQIVND (reference sequence). Trimming stripped 3 bases from V and 5 bases from J, with 10 bases between. The CDR3 here is CASSIWGDTGELFF. The CDR3 nucleotides are TGTGCCAGTAGTATCTGGGGCGATACCGGGGAGCTGTTTTTT.

The V gene is TRBV4-3, the J gene TRBJ1-2; D may be TRBD1 (5 bases). In germline, CDR1 is LGHNA, CDR2 YSLEER. V dropped 0 bases and J dropped 1 base, with 9 bases sitting between them. The CDR3 is 15 residues long. The CDR3 nucleotides read TGCGCCAGCAGCCAAGAAGGAGGGGTTAACTATGGCTACACCTTC. Translating it yields CASSQEGGVNYGYTF.

A few counts support this clone. This rearrangement joins TRBV24-1 to TRBJ2-7, with a weak D call TRBD1 (5 bases). The germline V and J ends were trimmed by 3 bases and 3 bases, with 11 bases remaining between them. The germline V gene encodes CDR1 KGHDR and CDR2 SFDVKD. This CDR3 region has 14 residues. Here the CDR3 reads CATSDRSGNYEQYF. The CDR3 nucleotides read TGTGCCACCAGTGATCGGTCAGGGAACTACGAGCAGTACTTC.